These 19 T cell receptor beta chains were sequenced from one sample in a study of tissue T cells after allogeneic stem cell transplantation. TCRdb keeps only in-frame clones here, not all; method: immunoSEQ multiplex PCR. The data hold around 950 clones, with approximately 50% observed a single time. Time point specified: mouse harvest day 14 after allogeneic transplant. Mouse grafts combined 10^7 T-cell-depleted bone marrow cells with 10^6 splenic CD5+ T cells. Material for sequencing was liver tissue. The receptors come from a female BALB/c mouse given C57BL/6 T cells with graft-versus-host disease after an allogeneic hematopoietic cell transplant.

This clone has a single count. The genes and germline here are from mouse. The read is 1 residue too short to cover the CDR3 end, so that end is filled in from the germline J gene. The chain couples TRBV12-1 to TRBJ2-3; possibly TRBD2 for D (7 bases). With 0 bases removed from V and 1 base from J, the gap between germline ends came to 10 bases. CDR1 SGHSN and CDR2 HYEKVE come from the germline V gene. This CDR3 has 15 amino acids. The chain's CDR3 is CASSLVGGGAETLYF. CDR3 DNA, as far as it was read: TGTGCCAGCTCTCTCGTGGGGGGCGGTGCAGAAACGCTGTAT. Variable domain in full (rest from reference TRBV12-1 and TRBJ2-3): DSGVVQSPRHIIKEKGGRSVLTCIPISGHSNVVWYQQTLGKELKFLIQHYEKVERDKGFLPSRFSVQQFDDYHSEMNMSALELEDSAMYFCASSLVGGGAETLYFGSGTRLTVL.

Details on this clone: Gene and germline names: mouse. The DNA ends 1 residue before the CDR3 does, and the rest of the CDR3 is filled in from the germline J gene. The chain employs TRBV26 and TRBJ2-1; D may be TRBD2 (7 bases). The V end lost 2 bases, the J end lost 1 base, and 9 bases lay between the germline ends. This CDR3 is 15 amino acids long. Germline V gene lookup returns CDR1 KGHPV and CDR2 FQNQEV (reference sequence). The sequenced part of the CDR3 DNA is TGTGCCAGCAGTCTGAGGGGGGGAAACTATGCTGAGCAGTTC. Translation gives CASSLRGGNYAEQF. The CDR3 as a whole reads CASSLRGGNYAEQFF.

The sample holds a few counts of this clone. The genes are named according to mouse. The read ends 1 residue before the CDR3 terminus; that terminus is restored from the germline J gene. The chain combines TRBV26 with TRBJ1-3, with 9 bases matching TRBD1. Germline-derived CDR1 and CDR2 are KGHPV and FQNQEV (reference sequence). The junction had 3 bases not matched to a gene; V was cut back by 4 bases and J by 2 bases. This CDR3 is 15 amino acids long. Here the CDR3 reads CASSPGQGAGNTLYF. Partial CDR3 DNA: TGTGCCAGCAGTCCGGGACAGGGAGCTGGAAATACGCTCTAT.

About this clone itself: Here the gene names and germline are mouse. CDR3 loop: CASSGLGLYEQYF. The DNA read from the CDR3 is TGTGCCAGCAGCGGACTGGGCCTTTATGAACAGTAC. V gene TRBV3 combines with J gene TRBJ2-7; 8 nucleotides align to TRBD2. The read comes to an end 1 residue before the CDR3 does, leaving the germline J gene to fill in the end. The CDR3 spans 13 residues. Trimming cost V 5 bases and J 4 bases; bases outside gene matches: 4. Germline V gene lookup returns CDR1 SNHLY and CDR2 FYNGKV (reference sequence).

As concerns this clone: Mouse gene names and germline throughout. The read falls 1 residue short of the CDR3 end, and the missing part is taken from the germline J gene. This sequence joins TRBV13-1 and TRBJ1-3; TRBD1 is a possible D gene (5 bases). Germline loops: CDR1 NSHNY, CDR2 SYGAGN. V was pared by 2 bases and J by 0 bases, with 6 bases between. This CDR3 has 14 amino acids. The DNA read from the CDR3 is TGTGCCAGCAGTGACAGGGTTTCTGGAAATACGCTCTAT. It translates to CASSDRVSGNTLY. The entire CDR3 sequence reads CASSDRVSGNTLYF.

In this sample, this clone turned up a few times. Genes and germline come from the mouse. Read coverage stops 1 residue before the CDR3 terminus; the germline J gene supplies the remainder. The V gene is TRBV19, the J gene TRBJ2-7; 10 bases fit TRBD2. This CDR3 has 14 amino acids. Germline V gene lookup returns CDR1 FNHDT and CDR2 SITEND (reference sequence). Trimming at V came to 4 bases and at J to 4 bases, leaving 5 bases not matched to a gene. Partial CDR3 DNA: TGTGCCAGCAGTCCAACTGGGGGGGGTTATGAACAGTAC. Translation: CASSPTGGGYEQY. The CDR3 in its entirety is CASSPTGGGYEQYF.

To note about this clone: Genes and germline come from the mouse. The CDR3 is cut off 1 residue early in the read; its end comes from the germline J gene. The chain has TRBV26 and TRBJ1-4; the D gene is possibly TRBD1 (6 bases). The germline CDR1 and CDR2 sequences are KGHPV and FQNQEV (reference sequence). Trimming stripped 3 bases from V and 5 bases from J, with 10 bases between. The CDR3 sequence is 14 residues long. CDR3 protein: CASSLGTKNERLFF. CDR3 bases read: TGTGCCAGCAGTCTCGGGACAAAAAACGAAAGATTATTT.

As to this clone: Gene names follow the mouse nomenclature. The CDR3 is cut off 1 residue early in the read; its end comes from the germline J gene. The chain couples TRBV13-3 to TRBJ1-1; maybe TRBD1 (5 bases). This CDR3 comprises 15 residues. The germline V and J ends were trimmed by 1 base and 0 bases, with 10 bases remaining between them. Germline CDR1 reads NNHDY; CDR2 reads SYVADS. CDR3 bases read: TGTGCCAGCAGTGATAGGACAACTGCAAACACAGAAGTCTTC. It encodes CASSDRTTANTEVF. The full CDR3 reads CASSDRTTANTEVFF.

Points on this clone: These gene names are mouse names. The CDR3 end falls 1 residue outside the read, so it is completed with the germline J gene. This chain uses TRBV31 with TRBJ1-1, with 10 bases fitting TRBD1. V lost 0 bases to trimming and J lost 7 bases; unmatched junction nucleotides: 2. The CDR3 runs 13 residues. Germline V gene sequence: CDR1 GKSSPN, CDR2 SITVG. CDR3 DNA (partial): TGTGCCTGGAGTCTAGACAGGGGGCGAGAAGTCTTC. Translated, it gives CAWSLDRGREVF. The entire CDR3 is CAWSLDRGREVFF.

In regard to this clone: Gene names and germline match the mouse. Read sequence stops 1 residue before the CDR3 end, and the germline J gene provides the missing end. The gene calls are TRBV13-1 and TRBJ1-1; D gene ambiguous. CDR1 and CDR2 from the germline V gene are NSHNY and SYGAGN. V lost 0 bases and J 5 bases, leaving 5 bases between the germline ends. The CDR3 loop spans 12 amino acids. This chain's CDR3 is CASSDAQTEVFF. The CDR3 bases that were read are TGTGCCAGCAGTGATGCACAAACAGAAGTCTTC.

A note on this clone: Each gene name is a mouse one. The CDR3 goes on 1 residue after the read ends, and that part is filled in from the germline J gene. The V call is TRBV26, the J call TRBJ2-7; 8 bases fit TRBD2. The V gene's germline CDR1 is KGHPV and CDR2 FQNQEV (reference sequence). The CDR3 covers 15 residues. V shed 4 bases and J 0 bases; nucleotides not matched to a gene: 5. The CDR3 bases that were read are TGTGCCAGCAGTCCCCTGGGGGGTCGCTCCTATGAACAGTAC. Amino acids: CASSPLGGRSYEQY. The entire CDR3 sequence reads CASSPLGGRSYEQYF.

This clone came up a few times. Gene and germline names: mouse. The sequenced fragment ends 1 residue before the CDR3 boundary, so the rest is inferred from the germline J gene. V gene TRBV23 combines with J gene TRBJ1-1; the table calls TRBD1, which could not be checked here. This CDR3 region has 13 residues. Looked up from germline, CDR1 is KGHTA and CDR2 is FQNQQP. The CDR3 DNA, read in part, is TGCTCCAGCAGTCAAAACAGGATCACAGAAGTCTTC. Its translation is CSSSQNRITEVF. The full CDR3 is CSSSQNRITEVFF.

Concerning this clone: The gene symbols are mouse symbols. The CDR3 end is not reached by the read, which stops 1 residue before it; the germline J gene fills it in. V is TRBV1 and J is TRBJ1-1; D call uncertain. Trimming stripped 3 bases from V and 0 bases from J, with 5 bases between. The CDR3 runs 13 residues. Germline V lookup: CDR1 NSQYPW, CDR2 LRSPGD (reference sequence). CDR3 bases read: TGCACCTGCAGTGCGCAGGCAAACACAGAAGTCTTC. As protein: CTCSAQANTEVF. The entire CDR3 is CTCSAQANTEVFF.

With respect to this clone: Gene names refer to mouse genes. With the read ending 1 residue before the CDR3 end, the germline J gene is used to fill in that end. The rearrangement joins TRBV29 to TRBJ1-1, with no clear D. This CDR3 comprises 13 residues. V dropped 2 bases and J dropped 1 base, with 5 bases sitting between them. The germline V gene encodes CDR1 MSHET and CDR2 SYDVDS. The CDR3 bases that were read are TGTGCTAGCAGTTTAGGCAAAAACACAGAAGTCTTC. The encoded protein is CASSLGKNTEVF. The full CDR3 is CASSLGKNTEVFF.

A note on this clone: All gene names here are mouse names. The missing CDR3 end, 1 residue past where the read stops, is filled in from the germline J gene. The genes are TRBV13-1 and TRBJ2-5; TRBD2 aligns across 8 bases. Germline V gene sequence: CDR1 NSHNY, CDR2 SYGAGN. The V and J ends lost 1 base and 2 bases, in that order; junction bases with no gene match: 3. This CDR3 has 15 residues. The sequenced CDR3 bases are TGTGCCAGCAGTGATACTGGGGGCGCCCAAGACACCCAGTAC. As protein: CASSDTGGAQDTQY. The full CDR3 is CASSDTGGAQDTQYF.

Details on this clone: Germline and genes: mouse. The DNA read from the CDR3 is TGTGCCAGCAGTTTTACAGGGGAAGACACCCAGTAC. Protein product: CASSFTGEDTQY. The full CDR3 is CASSFTGEDTQYF. The V gene is TRBV15, the J gene TRBJ2-5; 7 positions agree with TRBD1. The read gets to within 1 residue of the CDR3 end, and the germline J gene fills in the rest. Germline V gene sequence: CDR1 SGHND, CDR2 FRSKSL. CDR3 length equals 13 residues. The J segment lost 4 bases and the V segment lost 3 bases, leaving 1 base of the junction unmatched.

This clone was seen a single time. The listed genes are named as in mouse. The read gets to within 1 residue of the CDR3 end, and the germline J gene fills in the rest. The chain carries TRBV3 and TRBJ1-2; D is ambiguous. Germline lookup yields CDR1 SNHLY and CDR2 FYNGKV (reference sequence). V was trimmed by 0 bases and J by 0 bases, leaving 5 bases between them. The CDR3 runs to 14 residues. CDR3 bases read: TGTGCCAGCAGCTTAGCGGGGTCAAACTCCGACTACACC. This gives the protein CASSLAGSNSDYT. The entire CDR3 protein is CASSLAGSNSDYTF.

About this clone: Gene names are the mouse ones. The CDR3 goes on 1 residue after the read ends, and that part is filled in from the germline J gene. The gene calls are TRBV26 and TRBJ1-4, with D possibly matching TRBD1 (5 bases). The germline V and J ends were trimmed by 5 bases and 0 bases, with 7 bases remaining between them. There are 14 residues in the CDR3. Per the germline V gene, CDR1 is KGHPV and CDR2 is FQNQEV (reference sequence). CDR3 bases read: TGTGCCAGCAGTTCGACAGTTTCCAACGAAAGATTATTT. It yields the protein CASSSTVSNERLF. The full CDR3 sequence reads CASSSTVSNERLFF.

There are a few counts of this clone. The germline and genes are mouse ones. The read halts 1 residue ahead of the CDR3 end, with the missing end drawn from the germline J gene. The V gene is TRBV2, the J gene TRBJ1-4; 7 positions match TRBD1. V shed 3 bases and J 2 bases; nucleotides not matched to a gene: 3. Germline V gene lookup returns CDR1 LGHNA and CDR2 YSYQKL. CDR3 length: 15 amino acids. The part of the CDR3 DNA that was read is TGTGCCAGCAGCCAGGGACAGTTCTCCAACGAAAGATTATTT. Amino acids: CASSQGQFSNERLF. The entire CDR3 sequence reads CASSQGQFSNERLFF.